Included here is one T cell receptor beta chain sequence, with context. Its antigen is unknown. The CDR3 sequence is 15 residues long. Germline CDR1 is LNHDA and CDR2 is SQIVND (reference sequence). V lost 11 bases and J 1 base, leaving 18 bases between the germline ends. The data belong to a study of shared clonotypes between healthy human individuals. Study-wide context: A few men and a couple of women, aged 18 to 49, were donors.

Findings of the study overall: Donor scarcity curtailed the genetic and exposure-history diversity represented herein.

Here immunoSEQ multiplex PCR was the method, and the copy in TCRdb shows in-frame clones only, minus some. This sample has fewer than 650,000 clones, with around 78% found just once. Material: PBMCs. This chain joins TRBV19 and TRBJ1-5; weak D call: TRBD1 (6 bases). The sequence derives from a woman between 40 and 50 years old in good health. Some clones in this sample may be carry-over from other donors' samples. The CDR3 coding sequence is TGTGCCCGAACGAGGACAGTTGAGAGCAATCAGCCCCAGCATTTT. Residues: CARTRTVESNQPQHF. The full variable domain, with the rest looked up from reference TRBV19 and TRBJ1-5, is DGGITQSPKYLFRKEGQNVTLSCEQNLNHDAMYWYRQDPGQGLRLIYYSQIVNDFQKGDIAEGYSVSREKKESFPLTVTSAQKNPTAFYLCARTRTVESNQPQHFGDGTRLSIL.